This T cell receptor (beta chain) was sequenced in a study of T cell responses to AZD1222 COVID-19 vaccine. Germline CDR1 SGHRS, CDR2 YFSETQ. V was cut by 0 bases and J by 8 bases, with 11 bases left in between. The CDR3 runs 13 residues. Some clones are missing from TCRdb's copy, which holds only in-frame ones; the method was immunoSEQ multiplex PCR. The sample contains approximately 220,000 clones, about 93% of which appear only once. As for this clone: Its antigen is unknown.

Study-wide findings and caveats: Donors in the cohort were predominantly white British and more often female, and clonal diversity was possibly underestimated. There were repertoire samples only from the period after the peak T cell response. Dominant CD4 TCR responses targeted spike regions 160-218 and 743-854. Just 5 to 7 AZD1222 recipients were seropositive at baseline.

This specimen consisted of peripheral blood, obtained on day 0 of MenACWY control vaccination. The receptor was derived from an adult in good health. The chain joins TRBV5-1 to TRBJ1-2, with a weak D call TRBD1 (5 bases). CDR3 sequence: CASSLGQGSGYTF. The CDR3 coding sequence is TGCGCCAGCAGCTTGGGTCAGGGTAGCGGCTACACCTTC.